The TCR beta chain described here comes from a study of early T cells in non-severe SARS-CoV-2 infection. Study summary: RNA in bulk from unsorted whole blood was sequenced, and chains were unpaired.

A single record per CDR3 protein comes from TCRdb applying MiXCR to the 5' RACE reads. The sample shows roughly 90,000 distinct CDR3 sequences, about 14% of them seen only once. This clonotype was seen many times. The sequence was collected from an adult who was a healthcare worker with PCR-confirmed SARS-CoV-2 infection or an uninfected control (not recorded which). The specimen was whole blood.

CDR3 sequence reads: CASSFQGAAGELFF. For the CDR3, the DNA is TGTGCCAGCAGTTTTCAGGGGGCGGCCGGGGAGCTGTTTTTT. This chain uses TRBV12-3 or TRBV12-4 with TRBJ2-2; 8 bases map to TRBD1. The J segment lost 6 bases and the V segment lost 3 bases, leaving 3 bases of the junction unmatched. This CDR3 comprises 14 residues.